One sample yielded the 7 T cell receptor beta chains listed below, sequenced in a study of T cell responses to AZD1222 COVID-19 vaccine. Assay: immunoSEQ multiplex PCR; the TCRdb copy retains only in-frame clones and omits some. The sample includes approximately 120,000 clones, 80% to 90% of them seen just once. The sample was peripheral blood, taken on day 0 of AZD1222 vaccination. The receptors were gathered from an adult in good health.

J is TRBJ1-5 and V is TRBV29-1, with 10 nucleotides matching TRBD1. J lost 0 bases, V lost 6 bases, and 14 bases had no gene match. The CDR3 totals 18 residues. In germline, CDR1 is SQVTM, CDR2 ANQGSEA. CDR3 nucleotides: TGCAGCGTAACAATCGACAGGGGGCGAAGTTATAGCAATCAGCCCCAGCATTTT. Protein sequence: CSVTIDRGRSYSNQPQHF.

This clone was seen only once. The V and J genes are TRBV6-2 or TRBV6-3 and TRBJ1-5; D remains ambiguous. CDR1 MNHEY and CDR2 SVGEGT come from the germline V gene. This CDR3 contains 14 residues. V shed 8 bases and J shed 4 bases, with 15 bases lying between them. The CDR3 DNA reads TGTGCCAGCTGTTTGGCCCAAGTAAATCAGCCCCAGCATTTT. This translates into CASCLAQVNQPQHF.

This clone appeared once. The chain joins TRBV5-4 to TRBJ1-1, with a possible D match to TRBD1 (5 bases). CDR3 length equals 17 residues. Trimming shortened V by 0 bases and J by 3 bases, and 18 bases separated the two germline ends. Germline values: CDR1 SGHNT, CDR2 YYREEE (reference sequence). The CDR3 sequence: CASSLDGPARGDTEAFF. The CDR3 DNA sequence: TGTGCCAGCAGCTTGGATGGCCCGGCCCGGGGGGACACTGAAGCTTTCTTT.

This chain connects TRBV30 to TRBJ2-7, with D possibly TRBD1 on 6 matching bases. Deletions cut 3 bases from V and 5 bases from J, with 20 bases between. The CDR3 length is 15 residues. Germline assignment: CDR1 GTSNPN and CDR2 SVGIG (reference sequence). Written as DNA, the CDR3 is TGTGCCTGGAGAAACAGGGAAGAGGCGTACGACGAGCAGTACTTC. This gives the protein CAWRNREEAYDEQYF.

This chain joins TRBV6-5 and TRBJ1-5; TRBD1 agrees at 7 bases. Losses at the gene ends were 5 bases for V and 1 base for J; bases not matched to a gene: 5. This CDR3 has 15 amino acids. The germline V gene has CDR1 MNHEY and CDR2 SVGAGI. The DNA of the CDR3 is TGTGCCAGCAGTCAGGAGGGGGCAAGCAATCAGCCCCAGCATTTT. It encodes CASSQEGASNQPQHF.

This clone appeared a single time. V is TRBV7-2 and J is TRBJ1-2; the match to TRBD1 covers 7 bases. J lost 4 bases, V lost 5 bases, and 10 bases had no gene match. CDR3 length equals 15 residues. CDR1 and CDR2 from the germline V gene are SGHTA and FQGNSA. CDR3 region: CASSPAGTDGYGYTF. CDR3 DNA: TGTGCCAGCAGCCCCGCCGGGACAGACGGCTATGGCTACACCTTC.

V is TRBV9 and J is TRBJ2-3; 7 bases agree with TRBD2. This CDR3 region has 14 residues. The junction had 3 bases not matched to a gene; V was cut back by 0 bases and J by 5 bases. Germline-derived CDR1 and CDR2 are SGDLS and YYNGEE. CDR3 sequence reads: CASSVAREGDTQYF. CDR3 sequence (DNA): TGTGCCAGCAGCGTAGCTAGGGAGGGAGATACGCAGTATTTT.